The rows below give T cell receptor beta chains drawn from one sample of a study of CD8 T cell repertoires and HIV-1 epitope variants. Method: immunoSEQ multiplex PCR; TCRdb's copy keeps in-frame clones and lacks some. This table has approximately 2,800 clones, approximately 61% appearing once. Their recognized antigens are unknown. Input material: cultured CD8+ T cells derived from PBMCs. These receptors were taken from a male donor with HIV. Both conserved end residues are part of each CDR3.

CASSGAGAREKLFF | TRBJ1-4 | TRBV7-2
CASRLAGEGEQFF | TRBJ2-1 | TRBV14
CASSFNLDGYEQFF | TRBJ2-1 | TRBV5-6
CASSGTGAWADTQYF | TRBJ2-3 | TRBV5-6
CASSWASGGGNEQFF | TRBJ2-1 | TRBV19
CASSPLSGGGAFNEQFF | TRBJ2-1 | TRBV2
CASSPSGQGLPQHF | TRBJ1-5 | TRBV18
CASSLEGAHGNTIYF | TRBJ1-3 | TRBV7-2
CASSYSQGYEQYF | TRBJ2-7 | TRBV6-5
CASMGTEAFF | TRBJ1-1 | TRBV6-5
CASSLEAFEQFF | TRBJ2-1 | TRBV5-6
CASRLGANTGELFF | TRBJ2-2 | TRBV6-5
CASSQVGMNTEAFF | TRBJ1-1 | TRBV4-1
CASSSAGIDQETQYF | TRBJ2-5 | TRBV2
CASSPLEGGNSPLHF | TRBJ1-6 | TRBV5-1
CASSQDRSGTGELFF | TRBJ2-2 | TRBV4-1
CASRPFLRENEQFF | TRBJ2-1 | TRBV28
CASSLAGTGSYEQYF | TRBJ2-7 | TRBV7-8
CASRYTDTQYF | TRBJ2-3 | TRBV27
CASRITDTQYF | TRBJ2-3 | TRBV5-1
CASSLAGTGTYEQYF | TRBJ2-7 | TRBV11-2
CASSIGPAYSNQPQHF | TRBJ1-5 | TRBV19
CASRVTGVTSNTEAFF | TRBJ1-1 | TRBV7-3
CASSDRGRDSYEQFF | TRBJ2-1 | TRBV2
CASSGKTQGINSNQPQHF | TRBJ1-5 | TRBV21-1
CASSIGGPEQYF | TRBJ2-7 | TRBV6-5
CASGGRGTDTQYF | TRBJ2-3 | TRBV21-1
CASSQATGLDTQYF | TRBJ2-3 | TRBV4-1
CASSQQGRNTEAFF | TRBJ1-1 | TRBV9
CASSLTAGFGNTIYF | TRBJ1-3 | TRBV27
CAWSAGHLNTEAFF | TRBJ1-1 | TRBV30
CASRMGGGWTDTQYF | TRBJ2-3 | TRBV2
CSADDGNQETQYF | TRBJ2-5 | TRBV29-1
CASMGQGRGGYTF | TRBJ1-2 | TRBV28
CASSLAWQTGQPQHF | TRBJ1-5 | TRBV5-5
CASSPNLSSMNTEAFF | TRBJ1-1 | TRBV28
CASSYSLGQETQYF | TRBJ2-5 | TRBV6-5
CASSTLTFFSNQPQHF | TRBJ1-5 | TRBV21-1
CASNGETPEKLFF | TRBJ1-4 | TRBV28
CASSFSQGNEQFF | TRBJ2-1 | TRBV28
CASSLYAGVGNEQFF | TRBJ2-1 | TRBV5-4
CASSQGIGEIGQFF | TRBJ2-1 | TRBV4-2
CASSPTSGKDTDTQYF | TRBJ2-3 | TRBV5-8
CASSEARGGFSNSPLHF | TRBJ1-6 | TRBV6-1
CASSIEPTGGTPTHLYGYTF | TRBJ1-2 | TRBV19
CASSTGYQETQYF | TRBJ2-5 | TRBV28
CASSLMGLGAHQETQYF | TRBJ2-5 | TRBV5-4
CASRNWDSYEQYF | TRBJ2-7 | TRBV27
CASSRESGGQETQYF | TRBJ2-5 | TRBV28
CASSGREEEGTDTQYF | TRBJ2-3 | TRBV13
CASSHGDGGGYEQYF | TRBJ2-7 | TRBV4-2
CASHSGGPFSLEADTQYF | TRBJ2-3 | TRBV5-6
CASSLTGANVLTF | TRBJ2-6 | TRBV19
CASSTGTGSWELFF | TRBJ2-2 | TRBV2
CATSRNDGTGGGKNTEAFF | TRBJ1-1 | TRBV15